The T cell receptor (beta chain) described here comes from a study of T cells in Graves' hyperthyroidism and ophthalmopathy. This clonotype was seen ten or more times. Disease duration under 2 months; hyperthyroidism patients were aged 18 to 65. RNA transcripts were the template for amplifying TCR beta CDR3 regions. HTBI primers were employed in a first-round RT-PCR of the TCR CDR3. In TCRdb, the multiplex PCR reads were re-called with MiXCR into one record per CDR3 protein. Of about 350,000 distinct CDR3 sequences listed, approximately 15% were seen once; the top ten hold roughly 24%. The germline V gene encodes CDR1 MDHEN and CDR2 SYDVKM. The V and J ends lost 11 bases and 10 bases respectively, with 18 bases between them. This CDR3 is built from 12 residues.

This clonotype originated in a woman aged 30 to 39 with Graves' hyperthyroidism. The sample was blood. The V and J genes are TRBV28 and TRBJ2-1, with a possible D match to TRBD2 (6 bases). As DNA, the CDR3 is TGTGCCGGAGGGGCCCCAATGAAGGAGCAGTTCTTC. It encodes CAGGAPMKEQFF.